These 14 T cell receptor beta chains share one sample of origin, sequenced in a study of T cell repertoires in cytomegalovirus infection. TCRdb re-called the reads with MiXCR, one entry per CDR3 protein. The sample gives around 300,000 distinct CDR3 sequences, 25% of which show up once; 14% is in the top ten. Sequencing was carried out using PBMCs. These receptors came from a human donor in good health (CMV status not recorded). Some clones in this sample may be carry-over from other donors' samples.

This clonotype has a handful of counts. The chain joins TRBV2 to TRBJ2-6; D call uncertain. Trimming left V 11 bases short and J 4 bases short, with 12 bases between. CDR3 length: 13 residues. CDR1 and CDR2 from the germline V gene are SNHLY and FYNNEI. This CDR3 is CASGPTGANVLTF. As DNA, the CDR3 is TGTGCCTCCGGTCCTACCGGGGCCAACGTCCTGACTTTC.

CDR3 DNA: TGTGCCACCGCGGTGATAGACGGGGAGCTGTTTTTT. Translated, it gives CATAVIDGELFF. The chain uses TRBV11-2 and TRBJ2-2; D gene uncertain. V lost 10 bases and J lost 7, with 13 bases in between. The CDR3 consists of 12 residues. Germline lookup yields CDR1 SGHAT and CDR2 FQNNGV.

The CDR3 DNA follows: TGTGCCAGCAGTACTAGCGGGGGGGTTCGTCTGGGGCAGTTCTTC. Protein sequence: CASSTSGGVRLGQFF. This rearrangement joins TRBV6-2 or TRBV6-3 to TRBJ2-1, with 13 positions matching TRBD2. J gave up 12 bases and V 5 bases, and 10 bases lay outside the gene matches. The CDR3 is 15 residues long. Looked up from germline, CDR1 is MNHEY and CDR2 is SVGEGT.

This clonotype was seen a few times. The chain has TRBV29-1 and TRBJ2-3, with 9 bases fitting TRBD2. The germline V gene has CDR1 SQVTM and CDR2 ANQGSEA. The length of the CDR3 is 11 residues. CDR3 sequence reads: CRAGGSDTQYF. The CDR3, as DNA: TGCAGAGCGGGGGGCTCAGATACGCAGTATTTT.

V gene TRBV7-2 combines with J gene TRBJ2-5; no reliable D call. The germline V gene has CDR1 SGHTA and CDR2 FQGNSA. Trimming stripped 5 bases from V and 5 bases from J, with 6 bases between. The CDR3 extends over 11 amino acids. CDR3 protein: CASSELETQYF. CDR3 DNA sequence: TGTGCCAGCAGCGAGCTGGAGACCCAGTACTTC. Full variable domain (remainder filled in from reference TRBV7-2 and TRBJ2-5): GAGVSQSPSNKVTEKGKDVELRCDPISGHTALYWYRQSLGQGLEFLIYFQGNSAPDKSGLPSDRFSAERTGGSVSTLTIQRTQQEDSAVYLCASSELETQYFGPGTRLLVL.

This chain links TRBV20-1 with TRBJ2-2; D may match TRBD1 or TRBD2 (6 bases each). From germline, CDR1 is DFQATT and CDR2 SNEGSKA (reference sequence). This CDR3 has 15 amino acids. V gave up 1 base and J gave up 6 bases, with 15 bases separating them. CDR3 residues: CSARVGGRIAGELFF. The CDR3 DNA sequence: TGCAGTGCTAGAGTGGGGGGCCGAATAGCCGGGGAGCTGTTTTTT.

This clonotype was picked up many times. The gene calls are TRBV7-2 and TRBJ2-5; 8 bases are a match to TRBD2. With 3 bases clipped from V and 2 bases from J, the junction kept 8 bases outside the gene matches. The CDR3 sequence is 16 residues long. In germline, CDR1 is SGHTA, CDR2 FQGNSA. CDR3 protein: CASSFTGRAGQETQYF. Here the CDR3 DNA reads TGTGCCAGCAGCTTTACCGGGAGGGCCGGGCAAGAGACCCAGTACTTC.

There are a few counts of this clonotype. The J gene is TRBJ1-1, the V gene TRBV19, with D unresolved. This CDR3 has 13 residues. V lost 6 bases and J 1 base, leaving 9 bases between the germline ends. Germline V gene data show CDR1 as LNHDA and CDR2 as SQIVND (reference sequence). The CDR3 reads CASSITRNTEAFF. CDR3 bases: TGTGCCAGTAGCATCACACGGAACACTGAAGCTTTCTTT. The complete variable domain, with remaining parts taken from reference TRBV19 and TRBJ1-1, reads DGGITQSPKYLFRKEGQNVTLSCEQNLNHDAMYWYRQDPGQGLRLIYYSQIVNDFQKGDIAEGYSVSREKKESFPLTVTSAQKNPTAFYLCASSITRNTEAFFGQGTRLTVV.

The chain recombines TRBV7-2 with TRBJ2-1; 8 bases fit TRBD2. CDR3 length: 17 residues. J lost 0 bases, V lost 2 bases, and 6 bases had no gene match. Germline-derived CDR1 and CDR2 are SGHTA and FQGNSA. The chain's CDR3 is CASSLRSGMSSYNEQFF. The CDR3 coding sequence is TGTGCCAGCAGCTTACGTAGCGGGATGAGCTCCTACAATGAGCAGTTCTTC.

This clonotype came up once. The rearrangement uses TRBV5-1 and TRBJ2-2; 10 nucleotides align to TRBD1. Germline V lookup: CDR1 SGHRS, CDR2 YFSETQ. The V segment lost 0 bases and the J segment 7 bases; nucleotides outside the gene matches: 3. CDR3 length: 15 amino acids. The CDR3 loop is CASSLVTGGFGELFF. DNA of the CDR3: TGCGCCAGCAGCTTGGTGACAGGGGGCTTCGGGGAGCTGTTTTTT.

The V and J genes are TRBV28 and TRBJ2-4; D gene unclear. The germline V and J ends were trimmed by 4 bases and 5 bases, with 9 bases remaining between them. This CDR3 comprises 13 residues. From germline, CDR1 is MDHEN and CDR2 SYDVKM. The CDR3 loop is CASSWVGENIQYF. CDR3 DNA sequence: TGTGCCAGCAGTTGGGTTGGGGAAAACATTCAGTACTTC.

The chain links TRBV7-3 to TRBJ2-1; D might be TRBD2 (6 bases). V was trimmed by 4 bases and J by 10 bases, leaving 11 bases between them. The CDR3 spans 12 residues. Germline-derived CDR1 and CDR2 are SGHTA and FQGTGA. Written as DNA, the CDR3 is TGTGCCAGCAGCTGGACCCGGGGGGAGCAGTTCTTC. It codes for CASSWTRGEQFF.

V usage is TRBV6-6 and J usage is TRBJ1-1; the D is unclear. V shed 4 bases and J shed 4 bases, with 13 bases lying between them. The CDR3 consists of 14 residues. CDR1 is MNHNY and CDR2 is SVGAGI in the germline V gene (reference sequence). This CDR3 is CASSSRLEGTEAFF. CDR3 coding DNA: TGTGCCAGCAGTTCCAGATTGGAGGGCACTGAAGCTTTCTTT.

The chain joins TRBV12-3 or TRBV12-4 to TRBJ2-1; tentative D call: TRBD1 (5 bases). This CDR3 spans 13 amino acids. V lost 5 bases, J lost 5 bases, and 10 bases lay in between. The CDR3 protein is CASSLDRHNEQFF. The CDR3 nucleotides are TGTGCCAGCAGTCTAGACAGACACAATGAGCAGTTCTTC.